This T cell receptor beta chain was sequenced in a study of cytomegalovirus exposure and HLA in healthy donors. Study-wide points: Later on, a genetic analysis was performed. It linked a missense variant in DCLRE1C with V- and J-gene trimming of TCR beta.

It was with 60 Vbeta and 13 Jbeta primers that the PCR ran. The method was immunoSEQ multiplex PCR; TCRdb's version includes in-frame clones alone and lacks a portion of them. The sample contains some 180,000 clones, 80% of which appear only once. For this clone: The antigen remains unidentified.

The CDR3 covers 14 residues. CDR1 is SGHVS, CDR2 FQNEAQ, per germline. Trimming left V 1 base short and J 1 base short, with 8 bases between. The receptor's source is a girl aged 10 to 17 in good health and CMV-seropositive. The chain recombines TRBV7-8 with TRBJ2-7, with D unresolved. Sequenced input: PBMCs. CDR3 in amino acids: CASSLDTGSYEQYF. In nucleotides, the CDR3 is TGTGCCAGCAGCTTAGATACCGGTTCCTACGAGCAGTACTTC. Full variable domain (rest looked up from reference TRBV7-8 and TRBJ2-7): GAGVSQSPRYKVAKRGQDVALRCDPISGHVSLFWYQQALGQGPEFLTYFQNEAQLDKSGLPSDRFFAERPEGSVSTLKIQRTQQEDSAVYLCASSLDTGSYEQYFGPGTRLTVT.